This T cell receptor beta chain was observed in a study of CD8 T cells in Susac syndrome. CDR3 size: 16 residues. Trimming pared 4 bases from V and 4 bases from J, leaving 16 bases between. Looked up from germline, CDR1 is LGHDT and CDR2 is YNNKEL (reference sequence). From blood CD8+ and CD4+ T cells, the TCR beta chain was sequenced. Random hexamers primed reverse transcription of about 0.5 to 1 ug RNA. TCRdb reprocessed the immunoSEQ multiplex PCR reads with MiXCR, giving one entry per CDR3 protein. The data show about 120,000 distinct CDR3 sequences, less than 95% seen once. The gene calls are TRBV3-1 and TRBJ2-2; D perhaps matches TRBD1 (6 bases). The sequencing sample was made of CD4+ T cells from PBMCs. This TCR came from a human donor in good health. This CDR3 reads CASSLDEGRGTGELFF. DNA of the CDR3: TGTGCCAGCAGCCTGGACGAGGGCAGGGGCACCGGGGAGCTGTTTTTT.